This T cell receptor (beta chain) was recorded in a study of early T cells in non-severe SARS-CoV-2 infection (dated by TCRdb to the early 2020s). A note on the overall study: Because TCR sequencing was done on bulk RNA from unsorted whole blood, the alpha and beta chains could not be paired. Overall study results and their limits: Matching against VDJdb was skewed toward anti-spike CD8 responses, likely underestimated virus-specific expansions, and missed private and CD4 specificities.

Measured from the cysteine to the phenylalanine, the CDR3 is 17 residues long. Only the CDR3 region is kept as DNA, spanning 51 bases read in frame from base 1. V is pared back by 0 bases and J by 8 bases, with 22 bases lying between the germline termini. The germline V gene specifies SGHDN as CDR1 and FVKESK as CDR2. Remarks on this clonotype: Its antigen remains undetermined. No much larger clone exists at a distance of one base, and base qualities are not known.

The library was prepared using 5' RACE. The listed sequencing device is NextSeq 500. To correct for sequencing error and PCR bias, the TCR library protocol tagged individual cDNA molecules with unique molecular identifiers. Both TCR alpha and beta chains were sequenced, and tight co-correlation was observed between alpha and beta sequence abundances in each sample. The study's processing was this. V gene, J gene and CDR3 annotation of TCR sequences was performed with Decombinator V4. Expanded TCRs were defined as changing significantly between any two time points under a Poisson model with p below 0.0001. TCR abundances were normalised to the total number of TCRs sequenced per sample and were expressed as counts per million. TRAV1-2 paired with TRAJ12, TRAJ20 or TRAJ33 defined MAIT TCRs, while TRAV10 paired with TRAJ18 defined iNKT TCRs. VDJdb, accessed 1 November 2021, was searched for CMV, EBV and SARS-CoV-2 annotated TCRs, with TCRs annotated for multiple antigens excluded. TCRdb applied fastp at Q25 and MiXCR to the public reads, then kept only in-frame beta chains. Under each unique CDR3 protein, matching rows form one entry showing the most common genes and DNA. The V and J calls and clone size come from TCRdb's table, not from the authors' own analysis. For this sample the table gives 86,000 or so distinct CDR3 sequences, of which over 5% were detected only once. Less than 9.5% of the sample goes to the ten largest clones.

The study was a case-control design nested within a healthcare worker cohort in London, UK, with weekly nasopharyngeal swab PCR tests and blood sampling. Healthcare workers were recruited during the week of the UK lockdown, between 23 and 31 March 2020, and followed weekly for up to about 16 weeks. The chain joins TRBV14 to TRBJ1-2; possibly the D gene is TRBD1, per 6 matching bases. The sequence was collected from an adult who was a healthcare worker with PCR-confirmed SARS-CoV-2 infection or an uninfected control (not recorded which). Sequencing used whole blood. The nucleotide sequence reads as follows: TGTGCCAGCAGCCAAGATTTATGGCAGGGGCTCTATCAGGGCTACACCTTC. This gives the protein CASSQDLWQGLYQGYTF.